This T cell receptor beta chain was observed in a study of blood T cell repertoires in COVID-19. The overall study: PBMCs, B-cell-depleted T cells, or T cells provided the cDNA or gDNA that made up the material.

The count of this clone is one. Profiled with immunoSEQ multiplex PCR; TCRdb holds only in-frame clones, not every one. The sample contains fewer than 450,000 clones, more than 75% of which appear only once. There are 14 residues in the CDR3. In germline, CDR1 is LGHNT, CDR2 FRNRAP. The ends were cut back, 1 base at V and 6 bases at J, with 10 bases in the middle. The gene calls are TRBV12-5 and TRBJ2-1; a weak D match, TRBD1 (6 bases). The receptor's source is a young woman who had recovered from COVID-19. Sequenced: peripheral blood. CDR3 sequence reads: CASGLGTVANEQFF. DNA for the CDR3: TGTGCTAGTGGTTTGGGGACAGTCGCCAATGAGCAGTTCTTC.